These 23 T cell receptor beta chains came from one sample sequenced in a study of PD-1 blockade in classical Hodgkin lymphoma (TCRdb year 2020). Preparation of the library involved the immunoSEQ multiplex PCR assay. The clones in this table, taken by TCRdb from immuneACCESS, are in-frame only. Not every clone is retained; where verified, under half of the shortfall comes from an unresolved V gene, and the cause of the rest is unknown. The sample contains 95,000 to 100,000 clones, around 89% of them found a single time. More than 6.5% of the sample rests with the top ten. In the paper's terms, the time point label means: cycle 2 day 1 (C2D1) of nivolumab. Every trial patient had relapsed following autologous stem cell transplantation, and prior brentuximab vedotin exposure was what differed among cohorts A, B and C. The sequencing here drew on peripheral blood mononuclear cells (PBMCs), taken before the second cycle of nivolumab. These receptor sequences come from a human donor with classical Hodgkin lymphoma.

V gene TRBV9 combines with J gene TRBJ1-2; D is ambiguous. V lost 0 bases and J lost 1, with 7 bases in between. The CDR3 is 14 residues long. Germline CDR1 is SGDLS and CDR2 is YYNGEE. The CDR3 here is CASSVDWDNYGYTF. The CDR3 DNA reads TGTGCCAGCAGCGTAGATTGGGATAACTATGGCTACACCTTC.

As to this clone: A junction end diverges from the germline sequence, so it may reflect a read error. The V and J genes are TRBV18 and TRBJ1-6, with TRBD1 as a possible D gene (6 bases). The CDR3 totals 16 residues. Germline CDR1 is KGHSH and CDR2 is LQKENI. CDR3 amino acids: CASSPGSGAYYSPLHF. In DNA, the CDR3 is TGTGCCAGCTCCCCCGGGTCGGGGGCCTATTATTCACCCCTCCACTTT.

V usage is TRBV30 and J usage is TRBJ2-3; TRBD1 or TRBD2 may be the D gene (5 bases each). The CDR3 is 14 residues long. Trimming removed 3 bases from V and 0 bases from J, with 10 bases in between. Germline V gives CDR1 GTSNPN, CDR2 SVGIG (reference sequence). The CDR3 nucleotides are TGTGCCTGGAGGACGGGGCGGAGCACAGATACGCAGTATTTT. This encodes CAWRTGRSTDTQYF.

This chain connects TRBV5-1 to TRBJ2-1, with TRBD2 matching 11 bases. V dropped 0 bases and J dropped 3; count of bases not matched to a gene: 5. Germline-derived CDR1 and CDR2 are SGHRS and YFSETQ. This CDR3 spans 17 amino acids. For the CDR3, the DNA is TGCGCCAGCAGCTTGGAGCTAGCGGGGGGCTTCTACAATGAGCAGTTCTTC. Amino acids: CASSLELAGGFYNEQFF.

This rearrangement joins TRBV11-3 to TRBJ1-1; 7 bases agree with TRBD1. The CDR3 spans 17 residues. J lost 5 bases, V lost 3 bases, and 15 bases had no gene match. Germline V gene lookup returns CDR1 SGHNT and CDR2 YENEEA. The CDR3 sequence is CASSFPWGGPRGTEAFF. In DNA, the CDR3 is TGTGCCAGCAGCTTTCCTTGGGGGGGCCCCAGGGGGACTGAAGCTTTCTTT.

This chain joins TRBV19 and TRBJ1-5; the D gene is possibly TRBD1 (5 bases). CDR1 is LNHDA and CDR2 is SQIVND in the germline V gene (reference sequence). The V gene lost 9 bases and the J gene lost 0 bases, with 18 bases spanning the gap. This CDR3 is built from 16 residues. The CDR3 DNA follows: TGTGCCAGCACACCCGCGGACAAGAATAGCAATCAGCCCCAGCATTTT. Its translation is CASTPADKNSNQPQHF.

The chain joins TRBV7-9 to TRBJ2-3; 7 bases are shared with TRBD1. Germline trimming cut 5 bases from V and 5 bases from J; bases unmatched to any gene: 10. This CDR3 has 15 residues. CDR1 and CDR2 from the germline V gene are SEHNR and FQNEAQ (reference sequence). Here the CDR3 DNA reads TGTGCCAGCAGCCCCGGGACAGTTAGGGAAGATACGCAGTATTTT. Translation: CASSPGTVREDTQYF.

V and J are TRBV25-1 and TRBJ2-3, with D unresolved. The V gene's germline CDR1 is MGHDK and CDR2 SYGVNS. V dropped 3 bases and J dropped 2 bases, with 9 bases sitting between them. The CDR3 runs to 14 residues. CDR3 amino acids: CASSDILSTDTQYF. CDR3 bases: TGTGCCAGCAGTGATATCCTGTCCACAGATACGCAGTATTTT.

V usage is TRBV5-1 and J usage is TRBJ2-5, with TRBD2 identical over 7 bases. Germline CDR1 and CDR2: SGHRS and YFSETQ. This CDR3 has 14 amino acids. V lost 4 bases to trimming and J lost 4 bases; unmatched junction nucleotides: 7. CDR3 sequence reads: CASSLGLEAETQYF. CDR3 in DNA: TGCGCCAGCAGCCTAGGACTAGAGGCAGAGACCCAGTACTTC.

The CDR3 region has the DNA TGTGCCAGCAGAAAACAGGGGACGGGCACTGAAGCTTTCTTT. It encodes CASRKQGTGTEAFF. V gene TRBV27 combines with J gene TRBJ1-1, with 7 bases aligning to TRBD1. V lost 6 bases, J lost 4 bases, and 8 bases stayed unmatched. Germline V lookup: CDR1 MNHEY, CDR2 SMNVEV (reference sequence). This CDR3 spans 14 amino acids.

The chain links TRBV6-5 to TRBJ2-5; TRBD2 matches at 7 bases. This CDR3 contains 14 residues. The germline gives CDR1 MNHEY, CDR2 SVGAGI. Germline trimming cut 6 bases from V and 5 bases from J; bases unmatched to any gene: 9. The CDR3, as DNA: TGTGCCAGCAGAGCGGGGTACCTCGGGGAGACCCAGTACTTC. Protein product: CASRAGYLGETQYF.

The chain uses TRBV29-1 and TRBJ2-3; D gene ambiguous. CDR1 is SQVTM, CDR2 ANQGSEA, per germline. The V end was cut by 7 bases, the J end by 0 bases, with 8 bases between. The CDR3 spans 12 residues. CDR3 residues: CSAVTSTDTQYF. Here the CDR3 DNA reads TGCAGCGCCGTAACTAGCACAGATACGCAGTATTTT.

This chain connects TRBV2 to TRBJ1-2; D is ambiguous. Germline V gene lookup returns CDR1 SNHLY and CDR2 FYNNEI. V was clipped by 6 bases and J by 8 bases, with 13 bases between them. The CDR3 length is 12 residues. This chain's CDR3 is CASSGLLIGYTF. The CDR3 region has the DNA TGTGCCAGCAGCGGGCTCCTCATCGGCTACACCTTC. Supplemented by reference TRBV2 and TRBJ1-2, the full variable domain reads EPEVTQTPSHQVTQMGQEVILRCVPISNHLYFYWYRQILGQKVEFLVSFYNNEISEKSEIFDDQFSVERPDGSNFTLKIRSTKLEDSAMYFCASSGLLIGYTFGSGTRLTVV.

This chain links TRBV7-3 with TRBJ2-1; 9 positions match TRBD2. V gave up 4 bases and J gave up 6 bases; unmatched junction bases: 7. The CDR3 sequence is 15 residues long. In germline, CDR1 is SGHTA, CDR2 FQGTGA. The CDR3 spells CASSSGGLAGNEQFF. The CDR3 DNA follows: TGTGCCAGCAGCTCCGGGGGACTAGCAGGCAATGAGCAGTTCTTC.

The V and J genes are TRBV5-6 and TRBJ2-7; D ambiguous. The CDR3 length is 13 residues. Germline loops: CDR1 SGHDT, CDR2 YYEEEE. Trimming pared 3 bases from V and 7 bases from J, leaving 14 bases between. The CDR3 region has the DNA TGTGCCAGCAGCTACCCCCCAATACTAGAGCAGTACTTC. Translated: CASSYPPILEQYF.

V is TRBV9 and J is TRBJ2-7; 10 bases are shared with TRBD2. Trimming removed 7 bases from V and 3 bases from J; junction bases left unmatched: 13. The CDR3 loop spans 16 amino acids. Germline V gene sequence: CDR1 SGDLS, CDR2 YYNGEE. Written as DNA, the CDR3 is TGTGCCAGCGGGAACCCGAAGGAGCGGGGGGGCTACGAGCAGTACTTC. As protein: CASGNPKERGGYEQYF.

The chain recombines TRBV4-3 with TRBJ1-2, with D unclear. Deletions cut 4 bases from V and 7 bases from J, with 13 bases between. From germline, CDR1 is LGHNA and CDR2 YSLEER. CDR3 length equals 13 residues. CDR3 nucleotide sequence: TGCGCCAGCAGCCCTGAAGGAGTATCTGGCTACACCTTC. This translates into CASSPEGVSGYTF.

The chain joins TRBV29-1 to TRBJ1-3, with 8 bases matching TRBD1. Germline V gene lookup returns CDR1 SQVTM and CDR2 ANQGSEA. Trimming cost V 8 bases and J 6 bases; bases outside gene matches: 12. This CDR3 has 14 residues. The DNA for the CDR3 is TGCAGCTTCACAGGGGGATTGAGTGCAAACACCATATATTTT. It yields the protein CSFTGGLSANTIYF. The whole variable domain, filled in from reference TRBV29-1 and TRBJ1-3, reads SAVISQKPSRDICQRGTSLTIQCQVDSQVTMMFWYRQQPGQSLTLIATANQGSEATYESGFVIDKFPISRPNLTFSTLTVSNMSPEDSSIYLCSFTGGLSANTIYFGEGSWLTVV.

This chain uses TRBV9 with TRBJ2-3, with D perhaps matching TRBD2 (5 bases). The V end was cut by 0 bases, the J end by 6 bases, with 11 bases between. The germline gives CDR1 SGDLS, CDR2 YYNGEE. This CDR3 contains 14 residues. The DNA of the CDR3 is TGTGCCAGCAGCGTAGTATCGTGGGAGGATACGCAGTATTTT. Translating it yields CASSVVSWEDTQYF.

V is TRBV10-3 and J is TRBJ2-7, with D possibly called TRBD1 or TRBD2 (6 bases each). V was pared by 7 bases and J by 7 bases, with 14 bases between. Germline loops: CDR1 ENHRY, CDR2 SYGVKD. The CDR3 consists of 12 residues. The chain's CDR3 is CAIMPGAGEQYF. CDR3 in DNA: TGTGCCATCATGCCGGGGGCGGGGGAGCAGTACTTC.

The J gene is TRBJ2-2, the V gene TRBV10-2; 10 bases are a match to TRBD2. V gave up 6 bases and J gave up 4 bases; unmatched junction bases: 8. CDR3 size: 16 residues. Germline lookup yields CDR1 WSHSY and CDR2 SAAADI. Here the CDR3 DNA reads TGCGCCAGCAGGGATCTAGCGGGGGTCATCACCGGGGAGCTGTTTTTT. It is translated as CASRDLAGVITGELFF.

This clone was detected only once. This chain's CDR3 is CASSEMGGRGAPVKGSQYTQYF. In DNA form, the CDR3 reads TGTGCCAGCAGTGAAATGGGGGGCAGGGGGGCGCCGGTTAAAGGCAGTCAGTATACGCAGTATTTT. The V call is TRBV6-1, the J call TRBJ2-3, with a tentative D call TRBD1 (7 bases). Trimming took 2 bases from V and 7 from J, leaving 37 bases between them. Germline V gene sequence: CDR1 MNHNS, CDR2 SASEGT. CDR3 length equals 22 residues.

This chain joins TRBV28 and TRBJ1-2; maybe TRBD1 (5 bases). V lost 2 bases and J lost 4, with 14 bases in between. The CDR3 totals 15 residues. Germline V gene lookup returns CDR1 MDHEN and CDR2 SYDVKM. CDR3 in DNA: TGTGCCAGCAGTTTACATGGGGCAATGAGCTATGGCTACACCTTC. It translates to CASSLHGAMSYGYTF.